This T cell receptor beta chain is from a study of shared clonotypes between healthy human individuals. Study context: Contributing individuals were a couple of females and a few males aged 18 to 49.

Across several immunoSEQ plates, the genomic DNA of each subset was split evenly. TCRdb's copy holds only in-frame clones and misses some; the assay was immunoSEQ multiplex PCR. The table has about 2 million clones, just under 95% seen once. Study results and limitations: Clonotypes that were shared across a handful of donors made up about 4.5% of naive CD4 clonotypes.

Germline CDR1 and CDR2: SQVTM and ANQGSEA. The V gene end was trimmed by 6 bases and the J gene end by 4 bases; junction bases not matched to a gene: 9. The CDR3 runs to 14 residues. CD45RO-negative, CCR7-positively selected cells formed the naive CD8 fraction, excluding terminally differentiated effector memory CD45RA+ cells. Concerning this clone: Its target is unknown.

The sequence derives from a man aged 18-30 years in good health. The chain uses TRBV29-1 and TRBJ2-7, with TRBD1 matching 10 bases. The specimen sequenced was naive CD8+ T cells sorted from blood. The CDR3 nucleotides read TGCAGCGTAGGCGACAGGGGGCAAGGTTACGAGCAGTACTTC. Translated, it gives CSVGDRGQGYEQYF.